This is a list of T cell receptor beta chains from one sample in a study of T cells in tuberculosis. Clones were read by immunoSEQ multiplex PCR, and TCRdb kept only the in-frame ones, dropping some. The sample consists of tens of thousands of clones, about nine tenths of them appearing once. Sequenced material: PBMCs. These receptors all come from a donor under 30 with latent tuberculosis or without tuberculosis infection. Each CDR3 is given with its conserved first and last residue. The D gene is left open where the match is weak. Not every row has a clone size; where given, it reads once, few, many or a size class.

v_call	d_call	clone_size	j_call	cdr3_nt	cdr3_aa
TRBV5-1	NA	NA	TRBJ2-7	TGCGCCAGCAGCTTGGGAGGGGGTTTTTACGAGCAGTACTTC	CASSLGGGFYEQYF
TRBV4-1	NA	NA	TRBJ2-2	TGCGCCAGCAGCCAAGTGGCAGGGCGCGGGGAGCTGTTTTTT	CASSQVAGRGELFF
TRBV25-1	NA	NA	TRBJ2-3	TGTGCCAGCAGTTTCAGGGGTCTGGCGGGTTTGGGAGATACGCAGTATTTT	CASSFRGLAGLGDTQYF
TRBV18	TRBD1	NA	TRBJ2-3	TGTGCCAGCTCCCGGACAGGGACGACAGATACGCAGTATTTT	CASSRTGTTDTQYF
TRBV7-2	TRBD1	few	TRBJ2-7	TGTGCCAGCAACCGGGACAGGAGGTCCCTCGAGCAGTACTTC	CASNRDRRSLEQYF
TRBV5-1	NA	NA	TRBJ2-3	TGCGCCAGCAGCTTGGCCCCCCCTTCCACAGATACGCAGTATTTT	CASSLAPPSTDTQYF
TRBV4-3	TRBD2	NA	TRBJ2-1	TGCGCCAGCAGCCGGACTAGCGGGGGGGCCTACAATGAGCAGTTCTTC	CASSRTSGGAYNEQFF
TRBV7-3	NA	NA	TRBJ2-7	TGTGCCAGCAGCTCCCAAGTAGGGGCCCAGAAGGACTTC	CASSSQVGAQKDF
TRBV5-1	TRBD1	NA	TRBJ1-3	TGCGCCAGCAGTTACAGGGGTCTATTGGGGTCTGGAAACACCATATATTTT	CASSYRGLLGSGNTIYF
TRBV11-2	NA	NA	TRBJ2-7	TGTGCCAGCAGCCTATCAACCCTTTACGAGCAGTACTTC	CASSLSTLYEQYF
TRBV7-6	TRBD2	NA	TRBJ2-1	TGTGCCAGCAGCTTGACTAGCGGGGACAATGAGCAGTTCTTC	CASSLTSGDNEQFF
TRBV28	NA	NA	TRBJ1-5	TGTGCCAGCAGCCCCCACAGCGGCAATAGCAATCAGCCCCAGCATTTT	CASSPHSGNSNQPQHF
TRBV28	TRBD2	NA	TRBJ2-1	TGTGCCAGCAGTTTTCTGACTAGCGGGCTCTACAATGAGCAGTTCTTC	CASSFLTSGLYNEQFF
TRBV19	TRBD1	NA	TRBJ1-5	TGTGCCAGTAGTCCGGGACAGGGCAGAATTAGCAATCAGCCCCAGCATTTT	CASSPGQGRISNQPQHF
TRBV4-2	NA	few	TRBJ2-7	TGTGCCAGCAGCCAAGACGGTGGCAGGGGTGAGAACGAGCAGTACTTC	CASSQDGGRGENEQYF
TRBV6-1	NA	NA	TRBJ1-5	TGTGCCAGCAGGAAGGGGGAGGGACATCAGCCCCAGCATTTT	CASRKGEGHQPQHF
TRBV28	NA	NA	TRBJ2-1	TGTGCCAGCAGTTTACCGAGGGATGAGCAGTTCTTC	CASSLPRDEQFF
TRBV5-5	NA	NA	TRBJ2-3	TGTGCCAGCAGCACCACAAGGGGTACAGATACGCAGTATTTT	CASSTTRGTDTQYF
TRBV28	TRBD1	few	TRBJ2-7	TGTGCCAGCAGTTTCGGGACAGGGGGGGCCGAGCAGTACTTC	CASSFGTGGAEQYF
TRBV7-9	NA	NA	TRBJ1-2	TGTGCCAGCAGCCCACCGGCAGGGCTCTATGGCTACACCTTC	CASSPPAGLYGYTF
TRBV6-5	NA	NA	TRBJ2-1	TGTGCCAGCAGGTACGGGAGTAAGGGCAATGAGCAGTTCTTC	CASRYGSKGNEQFF
TRBV28	TRBD1	NA	TRBJ2-3	TGTGCCAGCAGTTTGGTACAGGGGCAAACAGATACGCAGTATTTT	CASSLVQGQTDTQYF
TRBV28	NA	NA	TRBJ1-1	TGTGCCAGCAGTTTTCCAGGTTTAAACCTGAACACTGAAGCTTTCTTT	CASSFPGLNLNTEAFF
TRBV28	NA	once	TRBJ2-1	TGTGCCAGCAGCGACAATGAGCAGTTCTTC	CASSDNEQFF
TRBV2	TRBD1	NA	TRBJ2-7	TGTGCCAGCAGGACCGGGACAGGGGTATCCTACGAGCAGTACTTC	CASRTGTGVSYEQYF
TRBV25-1	NA	NA	TRBJ2-7	TGTGCCAGCAGTGAAGGTCGACAGGCAAGGATCCTCTCCTACGAGCAGTACTTC	CASSEGRQARILSYEQYF